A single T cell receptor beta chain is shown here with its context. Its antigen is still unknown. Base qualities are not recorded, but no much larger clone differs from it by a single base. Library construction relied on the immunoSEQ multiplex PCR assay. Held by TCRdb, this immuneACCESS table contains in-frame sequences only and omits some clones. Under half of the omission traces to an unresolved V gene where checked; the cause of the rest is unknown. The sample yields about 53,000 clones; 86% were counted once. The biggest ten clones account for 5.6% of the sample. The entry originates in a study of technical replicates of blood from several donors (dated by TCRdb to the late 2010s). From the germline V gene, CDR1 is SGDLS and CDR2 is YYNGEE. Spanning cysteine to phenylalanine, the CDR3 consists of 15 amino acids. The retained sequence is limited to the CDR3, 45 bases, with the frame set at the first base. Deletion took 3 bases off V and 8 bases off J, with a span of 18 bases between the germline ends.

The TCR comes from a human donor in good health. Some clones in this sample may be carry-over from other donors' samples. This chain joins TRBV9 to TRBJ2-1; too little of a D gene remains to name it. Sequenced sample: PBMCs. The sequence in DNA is TGTGCCAGCAGCGCTACTGCGGATCCTGGGTATGAGCAGTTCTTC. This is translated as CASSATADPGYEQFF.